This TCR beta chain originates from a study of cytomegalovirus exposure and HLA in healthy donors. Overall study results and limits: With high specificity and sensitivity, the classifier reportedly diagnosed cytomegalovirus status.

About this clone: The antigen remains undetermined.

The CDR3 has 17 amino acids. V was clipped by 5 bases and J by 3 bases; unmatched bases: 12. Germline loops: CDR1 LNHDA, CDR2 SQIVND (reference sequence). The PCR had 60 Vbeta and 13 Jbeta primers. The data were produced by immunoSEQ multiplex PCR, yet TCRdb's version contains in-frame clones alone and is incomplete. The profile shows nearly 110,000 clones, 82% of them singletons. The V and J genes are TRBV19 and TRBJ1-2; 10 nucleotides match TRBD1. Material for sequencing was PBMCs. The sequence was obtained from a man under 40 in good health and CMV-seropositive. The CDR3 coding sequence is TGTGCCAGTAGTCCTCCCAGACAGGGGGCCAAGGACTATGGCTACACCTTC. Translated: CASSPPRQGAKDYGYTF.